Listed below are T cell receptor beta chains from one sample, sequenced in a study of cytomegalovirus exposure and HLA in healthy donors. Method: immunoSEQ multiplex PCR; TCRdb's copy keeps in-frame clones and lacks some. Seen here are 250,000 to 400,000 clones, roughly 86% observed once, and the top ten hold over 0.9%. What was sequenced was PBMCs. The receptors here all came from a man aged 25 to 40 in good health and CMV-seronegative. Both conserved end residues are part of each CDR3. The order of the fields is V gene, J gene, D gene, clone size, CDR3 DNA, CDR3 protein. The D gene is left open where the match is weak. Clone size is stated in some rows and not others, as once, few, many or a class when expanded.

TRBV4-2	TRBJ2-3	TRBD2	NA	TGTGCCAGCAGCCCGACTAGCGTGGCAGATACGCAGTATTTT	CASSPTSVADTQYF
TRBV7-9	TRBJ2-7	NA	NA	TGTGCCAGCAGCCCCCGTGTCCTCCAGGATTACGAGCAGTACTTC	CASSPRVLQDYEQYF
TRBV6-5	TRBJ1-6	TRBD1	NA	TGTGCCAGCAGTACAGTGGGGACAGGGAATTCACCCCTCCACTTT	CASSTVGTGNSPLHF
TRBV2	TRBJ2-5	NA	NA	TGTGCCAGCAGTGAAAACAGACAAGAGACCCAGTACTTC	CASSENRQETQYF
TRBV7-9	TRBJ2-7	TRBD2	NA	TGTGCCAGCAGCTTAGTGCTAGCGGGGATTTACGAGCAGTACTTC	CASSLVLAGIYEQYF
TRBV7-8	TRBJ2-1	TRBD2	once	TGTGCCAGCATGCGGACTAGCGGGGGGAACGCCCAACAAAATGAGCAGTTCTTC	CASMRTSGGNAQQNEQFF
TRBV5-4	TRBJ1-6	TRBD1	NA	TGTGCCAGCAGCTCTACAGGGGATTCACCCCTCCACTTT	CASSSTGDSPLHF
TRBV4-1	TRBJ2-7	TRBD1	NA	TGCGCCAGCAGCCCATCGACAGGGATAACCTACGAGCAGTACTTC	CASSPSTGITYEQYF
TRBV19	TRBJ2-3	NA	NA	TGTGCCAGTAGTATAGGGGGTCGCAGGGGAGACGATACGCAGTATTTT	CASSIGGRRGDDTQYF
TRBV11-2	TRBJ2-3	TRBD2	NA	TGTGCCAGCAGCAGACTGAGCGGGGACACAGATACGCAGTATTTT	CASSRLSGDTDTQYF
TRBV11-2	TRBJ2-7	TRBD2	NA	TGTGCCAGCAGCTTAGATTTGGCTAGCGGGGGTTACGAGCAGTACTTC	CASSLDLASGGYEQYF
TRBV5-4	TRBJ2-1	TRBD2	NA	TGTGCCAGCAGCTTGGCCGAACGGCGGGGGGGGAACAATGAGCAGTTCTTC	CASSLAERRGGNNEQFF
TRBV21-1	TRBJ1-5	NA	NA	TGTGCCAGCAGTCCGCCCAGAGGGAGCAATCAGCCCCAGCATTTT	CASSPPRGSNQPQHF
TRBV5-1	TRBJ2-1	NA	NA	TGCGCCAGCAGCTTGAGCAAGAGCTCCTACAATGAGCAGTTCTTC	CASSLSKSSYNEQFF
TRBV7-9	TRBJ2-6	NA	NA	TGTGCCAGCAGTAACCCTCCGGGGGGCGCTGGGGCCAACGTCCTGACTTTC	CASSNPPGGAGANVLTF
TRBV10-3	TRBJ2-3	TRBD2	NA	TGTGCCATCAGTGACTACCGGGGGGTGGCGGGGCGCACAGATACGCAGTATTTT	CAISDYRGVAGRTDTQYF
TRBV19	TRBJ2-3	TRBD2	once	TGTGCCAGTAGGGCGGGGGGCCTCTTGCAGTATTTT	CASRAGGLLQYF
TRBV27	TRBJ1-2	NA	NA	TGTGCCAGCAGTTTAACTATTAACTATGGCTACACCTTC	CASSLTINYGYTF
TRBV7-9	TRBJ2-7	TRBD2	NA	TGTGCCAGCAGCCCCAGCGGGGGGGTTTTCTACGAGCAGTACTTC	CASSPSGGVFYEQYF
TRBV19	TRBJ1-5	NA	NA	TGTGCCAGTAGTACGGGACACGGGGGCAATCAGCCCCAGCATTTT	CASSTGHGGNQPQHF
TRBV6-5	TRBJ1-6	NA	NA	TGTGCCAGCAGTTCCTCGGACTCGGTTCCACCCCTCCACTTT	CASSSSDSVPPLHF
TRBV19	TRBJ2-7	TRBD2	NA	TGTGCCAGTAGTGGACTAGCGGGTAGTTACGAGCAGTACTTC	CASSGLAGSYEQYF
TRBV2	TRBJ1-6	TRBD1	NA	TGTGCCAGCAGCCTCACACCGGGACAGATTAATTCACCCCTCCACTTT	CASSLTPGQINSPLHF
TRBV6-1	TRBJ2-7	NA	NA	TGTGCCAGCAGTGAGGGGGGACCCTCCTACGAGCAGTACTTC	CASSEGGPSYEQYF
TRBV18	TRBJ1-5	NA	NA	TGTGCCAGCTCACCACGCGGTAGCAATCAGCCCCAGCATTTT	CASSPRGSNQPQHF
TRBV6-1	TRBJ1-1	TRBD1	NA	TGTGCCAGCCAAGGGGGCAGGGACGCTTTCTTT	CASQGGRDAFF
TRBV4-2	TRBJ1-2	NA	NA	TGTGCCAGCGGACGCAAGGCGGGGTCTAACTATGGCTACACCTTC	CASGRKAGSNYGYTF
TRBV2	TRBJ2-7	NA	NA	TGTGCCAGCAGCAGGGACATCTCCTTAAACGAGCAGTACTTC	CASSRDISLNEQYF
TRBV9	TRBJ2-7	TRBD2	NA	TGTGCCGGTCCCGGCGGGGGGGCCTACGAGCAGTACTTC	CAGPGGGAYEQYF
TRBV7-9	TRBJ2-1	TRBD2	NA	TGTGCCAGCAGCTACTGGGCTAGCGGGGAGTACAATGAGCAGTTCTTC	CASSYWASGEYNEQFF
TRBV5-1	TRBJ1-1	TRBD1	NA	TGCGCCAGCAGCATACGGACAGGAGGGCCCAAGAACACTGAAGCTTTCTTT	CASSIRTGGPKNTEAFF
TRBV7-6	TRBJ2-1	TRBD2	NA	TGTGCCAGCAGCTTAAGCGGGGGGGGACCTTTGTACAATGAGCAGTTCTTC	CASSLSGGGPLYNEQFF
TRBV2	TRBJ1-1	TRBD1	NA	TGTGCCAGCAGTGTAACCTCAGGGGGCACTGAAGCTTTCTTT	CASSVTSGGTEAFF
TRBV6-1	TRBJ1-4	NA	NA	TGTGCCAGCAGTAACCGGGGGACTAATGAAAAACTGTTTTTT	CASSNRGTNEKLFF
TRBV2	TRBJ1-5	TRBD1	once	TGTGCCAGCAGGATGGGACAGGCTAAGAATCAGCCCCAGCATTTT	CASRMGQAKNQPQHF
TRBV5-1	TRBJ2-3	TRBD2	NA	TGCGCCAGCAGCTTGGCCGATCGAGCGGGGCCAGATACGCAGTATTTT	CASSLADRAGPDTQYF
TRBV2	TRBJ2-7	TRBD1	NA	TGTGCCAGCACCTTGGACAGGGCCATAGGCGAGCAGTACTTC	CASTLDRAIGEQYF
TRBV7-9	TRBJ1-2	NA	NA	TGTGCCAGCAGCTTAGTCGCGACAGCTTATGGCTACACCTTC	CASSLVATAYGYTF
TRBV7-6	TRBJ1-1	TRBD1	NA	TGTGCCAGCAGCTTAGTTGCAGGGGGCGGCACTGAAGCTTTCTTT	CASSLVAGGGTEAFF
TRBV4-1	TRBJ1-5	TRBD1	NA	TGCGCCAGCAGCCAAGATGGGACAGGGGCGGGTCAGCCCCAGCATTTT	CASSQDGTGAGQPQHF
TRBV14	TRBJ2-7	NA	NA	TGTGCCAGCAGCCAAGATAGCCTCAACGTGGGGTACTTC	CASSQDSLNVGYF